The clone carrying this T cell receptor beta chain was counted only a few times. This record belongs to a study of CD8+ T cells in alopecia areata. CDR1 is MNHEY and CDR2 is SVGAGI in the germline V gene. CDR3 length: 12 amino acids. Trimming removed 6 bases from V and 13 bases from J, with 16 bases in between. Investigators isolated RNA and reverse transcribed it into cDNA to act as the sequencing template. Sequenced by immunoSEQ multiplex PCR; TCRdb stores in-frame clones only, minus some. The table lists fewer than 250,000 clones, roughly two fifths of them singletons. Treatment here: oral pan-JAK inhibitor, 5-10 mg twice daily.

This chain links TRBV6-5 with TRBJ2-1, with D perhaps matching TRBD1 (6 bases). The clonotype was recovered from a human donor with alopecia areata. This sample comprised CD4+ T cells sorted from blood, obtained at week 34, from a patient treated with tofacitinib. The CDR3 spells CASRVQGWQQFF. CDR3 nucleotide sequence: TGTGCCAGCAGGGTACAGGGATGGCAACAGTTCTTC.